The source of this TCR beta chain is a study of blood T cell repertoires in COVID-19. Turning to the study itself: T cells, B-cell-depleted T cells, or PBMCs supplied cDNA or gDNA.

The CDR3 covers 13 residues. V dropped 6 bases and J dropped 5 bases, with 14 bases sitting between them. CDR1 is SEHNR and CDR2 is FQNEAQ in the germline V gene (reference sequence). The assay was immunoSEQ multiplex PCR, and TCRdb's table has in-frame clones only and misses some. The sample has over 100,000 clones; 86% are singletons. This receptor was identified in a woman aged 70-85 years with COVID-19, enrolled during active disease. This chain connects TRBV7-9 to TRBJ2-7; D unclear. The specimen was peripheral blood. CDR3 region: CASSSTSRDEQYF. CDR3 coding DNA: TGTGCCAGCAGTTCGACTTCGAGAGACGAGCAGTACTTC.